The TCR beta chain under discussion was sequenced for a study of blood T cell repertoires in COVID-19. With 2 bases removed from V and 6 bases from J, the gap between germline ends came to 8 bases. This CDR3 has 14 residues. Germline-derived CDR1 and CDR2 are MNHEY and SVGAGI. Some clones are missing from TCRdb's copy, which holds only in-frame ones; the method was immunoSEQ multiplex PCR. This sample has about 140,000 clones; approximately 90% occur once, and the top ten carry about 11%. The TCR originated in a woman of 80 years or more with acute or convalescent COVID-19. The sample taken for sequencing was peripheral blood. This chain connects TRBV6-5 to TRBJ1-6, with D unclear. CDR3 sequence: CASSYGQINSPLHF. Written as DNA, the CDR3 is TGTGCCAGCAGTTACGGGCAGATTAATTCACCCCTCCACTTT.